This entry describes one T cell receptor beta chain. The sample holds many counts of this clonotype. Its antigen is still unknown. Per-base qualities were not stored, and no clone one base away is much larger. This entry is derived from a study of CD8 T cells in ankylosing spondylitis (dated 2017 in TCRdb). Regarding the complete study: The study profiled T cell receptor beta repertoires in healthy donors and ankylosing spondylitis patients to find disease-linked TCR variants. In total, the full study cohort was made up of some 110 healthy donors and approximately 24 ankylosing spondylitis patients. Samples of peripheral blood were taken, and for ankylosing spondylitis patients, synovial fluid was collected as well. Overall study results and their limits: In peripheral blood, the disease-linked clones were found at relatively low frequencies and had a CD8+ phenotype. The disease-linked clones were reported as significantly enriched in matched synovial fluid samples from ankylosing spondylitis patients. A TCR beta motif made up of seven or eight highly homologous amino acid variants appeared to be characteristic of blood from ankylosing spondylitis patients. Some motif variants were previously reported in synovial fluid and blood of reactive arthritis patients, suggesting common disease-initiation mechanisms.

The listed sequencing device is Illumina HiSeq 2500. Quantitative 5'-RACE with molecular barcodes was used to prepare TCR beta libraries. The study's processing was this. To identify disease-linked TCR variants, a new computational method was used, one built on a probabilistic model of VDJ rearrangement. Using fastp at Q25 and MiXCR, TCRdb reprocessed the public reads and kept productive beta chains. CDR3 protein sequences are deduplicated, and each keeps its most common genes and DNA. What appears here as the V and J calls and clone size reflects TCRdb's work, not the paper's. The sample includes some 250,000 distinct CDR3 sequences, with more than 20% observed a single time. Roughly 0.6% of the sample belongs to the ten largest clones. Reading from cysteine to phenylalanine, the CDR3 counts 14 amino acids. Just the 42-base CDR3 DNA is kept, in frame starting at base 1. The V end gives up 6 bases and the J end 9 bases, leaving 10 bases in the junction not matched to a gene.

The receptor was isolated from a male donor with ankylosing spondylitis or in good health (not recorded which). This receptor chain uses TRBV12-3 or TRBV12-4 and TRBJ2-2; 7 junctional bases match TRBD2. The source material was blood, either unsorted or a sorted T cell fraction (not recorded which). The DNA is TGTGCCAGCAGCTCCTCGTGGGAGGGCAGGGAGCTGTTTTTT. Its translation is CASSSSWEGRELFF.